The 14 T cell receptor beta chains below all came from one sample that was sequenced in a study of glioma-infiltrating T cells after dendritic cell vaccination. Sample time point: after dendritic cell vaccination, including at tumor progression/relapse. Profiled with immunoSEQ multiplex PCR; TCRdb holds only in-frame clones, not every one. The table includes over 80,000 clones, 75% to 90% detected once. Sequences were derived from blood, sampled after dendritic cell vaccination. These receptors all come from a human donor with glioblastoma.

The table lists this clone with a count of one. CDR3 sequence: CASSPRTGDAAQYF. CDR3 DNA: TGTGCCAGCTCACCTCGGACAGGGGATGCGGCCCAGTACTTC. The chain recombines TRBV18 with TRBJ2-5; 9 nucleotides match TRBD1. CDR1 KGHSH and CDR2 LQKENI come from the germline V gene. J lost 9 bases, V lost 3 bases, and 8 bases had no gene match. The length of the CDR3 is 14 residues. Using reference TRBV18 and TRBJ2-5 for the parts outside the CDR3, the full variable domain is NAGVMQNPRHLVRRRGQEARLRCSPMKGHSHVYWYRQLPEEGLKFMVYLQKENIIDESGMPKERFSAEFPKEGPSILRIQQVVRGDSAAYFCASSPRTGDAAQYFGPGTRLLVL.

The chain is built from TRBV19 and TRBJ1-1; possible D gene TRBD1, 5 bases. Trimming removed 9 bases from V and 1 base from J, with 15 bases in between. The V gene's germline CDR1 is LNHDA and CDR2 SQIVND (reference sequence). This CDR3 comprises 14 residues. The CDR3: CASLLTASNTEAFF. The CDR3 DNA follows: TGTGCCAGCCTACTGACAGCCTCGAACACTGAAGCTTTCTTT.

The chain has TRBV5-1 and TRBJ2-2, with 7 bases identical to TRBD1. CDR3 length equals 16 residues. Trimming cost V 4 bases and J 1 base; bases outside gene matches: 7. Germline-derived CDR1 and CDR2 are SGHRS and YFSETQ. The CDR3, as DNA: TGCGCCAGCAGCGGAGAGACAGGGTGGAACACCGGGGAGCTGTTTTTT. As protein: CASSGETGWNTGELFF.

The chain's CDR3 is CASSPGQGGNQPQHF. The CDR3 DNA reads TGTGCCAGCAGCCCAGGACAGGGAGGCAATCAGCCCCAGCATTTT. This chain links TRBV7-9 with TRBJ1-5; 8 bases fit TRBD1. Trimming removed 5 bases from V and 2 bases from J; junction bases left unmatched: 5. This CDR3 region has 15 residues. Germline loops: CDR1 SEHNR, CDR2 FQNEAQ (reference sequence). The full variable domain, in which reference TRBV7-9 and TRBJ1-5 provide the parts outside the CDR3, is DTGVSQNPRHKITKRGQNVTFRCDPISEHNRLYWYRQTLGQGPEFLTYFQNEAQLEKSRLLSDRFSAERPKGSFSTLEIQRTEQGDSAMYLCASSPGQGGNQPQHFGDGTRLSIL.

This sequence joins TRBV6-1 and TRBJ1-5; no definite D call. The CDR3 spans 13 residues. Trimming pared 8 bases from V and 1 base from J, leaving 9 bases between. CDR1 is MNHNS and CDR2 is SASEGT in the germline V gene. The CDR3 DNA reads TGTGCCAGCTTTGCGGGGAGCAATCAGCCCCAGCATTTT. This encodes CASFAGSNQPQHF.

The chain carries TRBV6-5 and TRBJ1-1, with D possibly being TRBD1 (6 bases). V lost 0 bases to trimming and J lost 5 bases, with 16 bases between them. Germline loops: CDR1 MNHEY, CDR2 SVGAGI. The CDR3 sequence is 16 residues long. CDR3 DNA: TGTGCCAGCAGTTACTCGATAACAGGGACGTTGACTGAAGCTTTCTTT. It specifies CASSYSITGTLTEAFF.

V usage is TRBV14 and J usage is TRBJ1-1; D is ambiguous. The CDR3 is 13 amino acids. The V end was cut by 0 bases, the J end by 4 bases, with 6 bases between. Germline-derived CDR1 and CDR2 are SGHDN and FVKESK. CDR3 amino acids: CASSQDRSTEAFF. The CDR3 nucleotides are TGTGCCAGCAGCCAAGATCGGAGCACTGAAGCTTTCTTT.

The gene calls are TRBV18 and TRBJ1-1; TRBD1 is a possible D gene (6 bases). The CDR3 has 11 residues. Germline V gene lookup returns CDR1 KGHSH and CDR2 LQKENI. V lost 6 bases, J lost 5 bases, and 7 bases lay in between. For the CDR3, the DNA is TGTGCCAGCTCCACAGGGACTGAAGCTTTCTTT. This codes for CASSTGTEAFF.

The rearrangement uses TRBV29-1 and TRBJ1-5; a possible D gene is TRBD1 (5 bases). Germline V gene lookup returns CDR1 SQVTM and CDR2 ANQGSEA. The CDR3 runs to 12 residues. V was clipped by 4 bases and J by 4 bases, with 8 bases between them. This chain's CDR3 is CSVGGRNQPQHF. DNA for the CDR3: TGCAGCGTTGGGGGGAGGAATCAGCCCCAGCATTTT.

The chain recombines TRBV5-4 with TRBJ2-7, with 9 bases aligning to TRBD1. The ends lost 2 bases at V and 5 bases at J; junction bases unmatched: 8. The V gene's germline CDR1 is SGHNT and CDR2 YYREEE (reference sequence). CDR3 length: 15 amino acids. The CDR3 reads CASSFPGQGGNEQYF. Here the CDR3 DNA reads TGTGCCAGCAGCTTTCCGGGACAGGGAGGGAACGAGCAGTACTTC. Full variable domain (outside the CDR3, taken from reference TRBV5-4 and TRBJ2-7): ETGVTQSPTHLIKTRGQQVTLRCSSQSGHNTVSWYQQALGQGPQFIFQYYREEENGRGNFPPRFSGLQFPNYSSELNVNALELDDSALYLCASSFPGQGGNEQYFGPGTRLTVT.

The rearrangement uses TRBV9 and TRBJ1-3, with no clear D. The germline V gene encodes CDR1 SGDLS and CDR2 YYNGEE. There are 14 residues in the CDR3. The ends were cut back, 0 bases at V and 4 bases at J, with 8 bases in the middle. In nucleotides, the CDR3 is TGTGCCAGCAGCGTAGACACTATCGGAAACACCATATATTTT. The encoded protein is CASSVDTIGNTIYF. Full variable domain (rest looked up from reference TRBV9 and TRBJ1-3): DSGVTQTPKHLITATGQRVTLRCSPRSGDLSVYWYQQSLDQGLQFLIQYYNGEERAKGNILERFSAQQFPDLHSELNLSSLELGDSALYFCASSVDTIGNTIYFGEGSWLTVV.

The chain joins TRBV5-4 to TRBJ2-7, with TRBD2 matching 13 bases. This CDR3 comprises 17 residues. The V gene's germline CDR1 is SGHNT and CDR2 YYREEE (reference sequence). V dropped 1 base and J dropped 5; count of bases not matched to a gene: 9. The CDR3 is CASSLKLLAGGIDEQYF. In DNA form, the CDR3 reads TGTGCCAGCAGCTTGAAGTTACTAGCGGGGGGGATCGACGAGCAGTACTTC.

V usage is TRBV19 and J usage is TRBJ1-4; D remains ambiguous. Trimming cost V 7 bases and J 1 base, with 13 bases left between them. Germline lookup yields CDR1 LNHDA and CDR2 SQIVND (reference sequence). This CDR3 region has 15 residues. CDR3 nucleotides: TGTGCCAGTATCAGGAGGTTTGGAACTAATGAAAAACTGTTTTTT. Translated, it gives CASIRRFGTNEKLFF. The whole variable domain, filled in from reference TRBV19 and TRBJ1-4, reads DGGITQSPKYLFRKEGQNVTLSCEQNLNHDAMYWYRQDPGQGLRLIYYSQIVNDFQKGDIAEGYSVSREKKESFPLTVTSAQKNPTAFYLCASIRRFGTNEKLFFGSGTQLSVL.

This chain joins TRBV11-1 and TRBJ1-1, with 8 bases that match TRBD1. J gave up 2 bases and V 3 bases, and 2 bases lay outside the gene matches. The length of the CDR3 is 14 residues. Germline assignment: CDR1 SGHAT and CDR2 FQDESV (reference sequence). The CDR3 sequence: CASSFGQGNTEAFF. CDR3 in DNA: TGTGCCAGCAGCTTCGGACAGGGTAACACTGAAGCTTTCTTT.